Shown below are 28 T cell receptor beta chains from a single sample sequenced in a study of T cells in localized non-small cell lung cancer (dated by TCRdb to 2018 to 2020). Receptors were amplified or captured by the immunoSEQ multiplex PCR assay. TCRdb took over this immuneACCESS table, retaining in-frame rearrangements with V and J assigned. Such tables are incomplete; in checked studies, under half of the missing clones stem from an unresolved V gene, and the remainder is unexplained. This sample comprises about 53,000 clones, roughly 84% of them detected only once. The ten biggest clones cover approximately 18% of the sample. Source: peripheral blood mononuclear cells, taken before any cancer treatment. The receptors here all came from a man aged 40 to 70 with stage III lung adenocarcinoma.

The rearrangement links TRBV7-8 to TRBJ2-7, with D possibly matching TRBD2 (5 bases). Trimming shortened V by 3 bases and J by 5 bases, and 11 bases separated the two germline ends. The CDR3 runs 13 residues. Germline CDR1 SGHVS, CDR2 FQNEAQ. The CDR3 region is CASSLSGWDEQYF. CDR3 nucleotides: TGTGCCAGCAGCTTGTCGGGATGGGACGAGCAGTACTTC. The full variable domain, completed using reference TRBV7-8 and TRBJ2-7, is GAGVSQSPRYKVAKRGQDVALRCDPISGHVSLFWYQQALGQGPEFLTYFQNEAQLDKSGLPSDRFFAERPEGSVSTLKIQRTQQEDSAVYLCASSLSGWDEQYFGPGTRLTVT.

This chain joins TRBV6-1 and TRBJ2-7; TRBD1 is a possible D gene (7 bases). V was cut by 5 bases and J by 5 bases, with 16 bases left in between. Germline-derived CDR1 and CDR2 are MNHNS and SASEGT. The CDR3 extends over 14 amino acids. Written as DNA, the CDR3 is TGTGCCAGCAGTCCCAGGGGGGCCCTAGACGAGCAGTACTTC. Its protein is CASSPRGALDEQYF.

The chain employs TRBV2 and TRBJ1-5; D uncertain. The V gene lost 6 bases and the J gene lost 0 bases, with 15 bases spanning the gap. CDR1 and CDR2 from the germline V gene are SNHLY and FYNNEI. The CDR3 totals 16 residues. CDR3 DNA sequence: TGTGCCAGCAGCTCCCTGTTCGGGGATAGCAATCAGCCCCAGCATTTT. It encodes CASSSLFGDSNQPQHF.

The CDR3 DNA sequence: TGCACCAGCAGCCAAGAGTCTACTGCCACAGATACGCAGTATTTT. Encoded protein: CTSSQESTATDTQYF. The chain employs TRBV1 and TRBJ2-3; the DNA was not used to check the table's D call, TRBD2. TRBV1 is designated a pseudogene. The CDR3 has 15 residues.

This rearrangement joins TRBV18 to TRBJ2-4; 10 bases agree with TRBD2. Germline CDR1 is KGHSH and CDR2 is LQKENI. This CDR3 comprises 15 residues. V shed 0 bases, J shed 6 bases, and the junction held 2 bases outside the gene matches. CDR3 DNA: TGTGCCAGCTCACCACCTGGGACTAGCGTAAACATTCAGTACTTC. This codes for CASSPPGTSVNIQYF.

This clone was counted only a few times. The V and J genes are TRBV7-3 and TRBJ2-6; a possible D gene is TRBD2 (5 bases). Between the trimmed V and J ends, which lost 2 bases and 3 bases, there was a span of 11 bases. Germline V gives CDR1 SGHTA, CDR2 FQGTGA. This CDR3 spans 16 amino acids. The CDR3 DNA sequence: TGTGCCAGCAGCTTAGTCAAGGGAGATGGGGCCAACGTCCTGACTTTC. This translates into CASSLVKGDGANVLTF.

This rearrangement joins TRBV7-2 to TRBJ1-4; TRBD1 might be the D (5 bases). This CDR3 has 17 residues. Germline CDR1 reads SGHTA; CDR2 reads FQGNSA. Trimming removed 5 bases at V and 6 bases at J, with 22 bases between. CDR3 DNA: TGTGCCAGCAGCCCGGGGCTGGCCCCGACTATGGATGAAAAACTGTTTTTT. It is translated as CASSPGLAPTMDEKLFF.

The chain has TRBV21-1 and TRBJ2-7. TRBV21-1 has pseudogene status. The CDR3 loop spans 16 amino acids. The CDR3, as DNA: TGTGCCAGCAGCAAAGCGAAGGGGGGAGGTATATACGAGCAGTACTTC. It codes for CASSKAKGGGIYEQYF.

The rearrangement joins TRBV6-1 to TRBJ1-1; D is ambiguous. In germline, CDR1 is MNHNS, CDR2 SASEGT. The CDR3 spans 14 residues. V lost 1 base and J 2 bases, leaving 8 bases between the germline ends. CDR3 sequence reads: CASSEEAANTEAFF. The CDR3 bases are TGTGCCAGCAGTGAAGAGGCAGCAAACACTGAAGCTTTCTTT.

The genes are TRBV11-3 and TRBJ1-1, with 9 bases aligning to TRBD1. This CDR3 is built from 15 residues. Germline-derived CDR1 and CDR2 are SGHNT and YENEEA. Trimming removed 5 bases from V and 3 bases from J; junction bases left unmatched: 7. CDR3 in amino acids: CASSPGTGMDTEAFF. CDR3 in DNA: TGTGCCAGCAGCCCCGGGACAGGGATGGACACTGAAGCTTTCTTT.

The CDR3 here is CASSLMGQEDTGELFF. The DNA of the CDR3 is TGTGCCAGCAGCTTAATGGGGCAGGAGGACACCGGGGAGCTGTTTTTT. The rearrangement uses TRBV7-7 and TRBJ2-2; D might be TRBD1 or TRBD2, each matching 5 bases. This CDR3 spans 16 amino acids. Germline V gene lookup returns CDR1 SSHAT and CDR2 FNYEAQ (reference sequence). V was shortened by 2 bases and J by 3 bases, with 13 bases between the two germline ends.

The chain has TRBV5-1 and TRBJ2-4; D is possibly TRBD2 (6 bases). Germline-derived CDR1 and CDR2 are SGHRS and YFSETQ. V lost 6 bases and J 6 bases, leaving 16 bases between the germline ends. This CDR3 is 14 amino acids long. DNA of the CDR3: TGCGCCAGCACCCTGGAGGGCCACCCAAACATTCAGTACTTC. It codes for CASTLEGHPNIQYF. Using reference TRBV5-1 and TRBJ2-4 for the parts outside the CDR3, the full variable domain is KAGVTQTPRYLIKTRGQQVTLSCSPISGHRSVSWYQQTPGQGLQFLFEYFSETQRNKGNFPGRFSGRQFSNSRSEMNVSTLELGDSALYLCASTLEGHPNIQYFGAGTRLSVL.

This clone turned up a few times. The V call is TRBV6-6, the J call TRBJ1-2; 10 nucleotides agree with TRBD1. The V gene end was trimmed by 10 bases and the J gene end by 2 bases; junction bases not matched to a gene: 10. Germline loops: CDR1 MNHNY, CDR2 SVGAGI (reference sequence). This CDR3 has 15 residues. CDR3 residues: CATRWDRGSNYGYTF. In nucleotides, the CDR3 is TGTGCCACCCGATGGGACAGGGGATCAAACTATGGCTACACCTTC.

The chain has TRBV9 and TRBJ2-1, with TRBD2 identical over 13 bases. V lost 4 bases, J lost 8 bases, and 9 bases stayed unmatched. This CDR3 comprises 16 residues. Germline CDR1 is SGDLS and CDR2 is YYNGEE. CDR3 nucleotide sequence: TGTGCCAGCAGCCTCGATCCGGGACTAGCGGGATATGAGCAGTTCTTC. Amino acid sequence: CASSLDPGLAGYEQFF.

The chain carries TRBV5-1 and TRBJ2-2; 7 nucleotides agree with TRBD1. V shed 4 bases, J shed 3 bases, and the junction held 6 bases outside the gene matches. The CDR3 is made up of 15 amino acids. The V gene's germline CDR1 is SGHRS and CDR2 YFSETQ. Here the CDR3 reads CASSLRGLDTGELFF. Here the CDR3 DNA reads TGCGCCAGCAGCCTCAGGGGGTTAGACACCGGGGAGCTGTTTTTT.

V usage is TRBV5-6 and J usage is TRBJ1-5; TRBD1 might be the D (5 bases). Deletions cut 5 bases from V and 5 bases from J, with 17 bases between. This CDR3 spans 15 amino acids. Germline V gene lookup returns CDR1 SGHDT and CDR2 YYEEEE. CDR3 amino acids: CASSKLQGTDQPQHF. DNA of the CDR3: TGTGCCAGCAGTAAACTGCAGGGCACGGATCAGCCCCAGCATTTT. The variable domain in full, completed from reference TRBV5-6 and TRBJ1-5, reads DAGVTQSPTHLIKTRGQQVTLRCSPKSGHDTVSWYQQALGQGPQFIFQYYEEEERQRGNFPDRFSGHQFPNYSSELNVNALLLGDSALYLCASSKLQGTDQPQHFGDGTRLSIL.

The V call is TRBV7-9, the J call TRBJ2-3; tentative D call: TRBD1 (5 bases). V lost 8 bases and J 0 bases, leaving 12 bases between the germline ends. CDR1 and CDR2 from the germline V gene are SEHNR and FQNEAQ (reference sequence). The CDR3 loop spans 14 amino acids. DNA for the CDR3: TGTGCCAGCCAAGGACATTATAGCACAGATACGCAGTATTTT. It encodes CASQGHYSTDTQYF.

The CDR3 here is CASTLGLGETQYF. CDR3 bases: TGTGCCAGCACTTTAGGGCTCGGCGAGACCCAGTACTTC. This chain connects TRBV6-5 to TRBJ2-5; no definite D call. CDR3 length equals 13 residues. V lost 7 bases and J 5 bases, leaving 14 bases between the germline ends. The V gene's germline CDR1 is MNHEY and CDR2 SVGAGI.

The CDR3 loop is CASSLEWEASGELFF. The CDR3 bases are TGTGCCAGCAGCTTAGAGTGGGAGGCCTCCGGGGAGCTGTTTTTT. The rearrangement uses TRBV11-3 and TRBJ2-2; D might be TRBD2 (6 bases). The germline V and J ends were trimmed by 0 bases and 6 bases, with 11 bases remaining between them. Germline assignment: CDR1 SGHNT and CDR2 YENEEA. CDR3 length equals 15 residues.

The table lists this clone with a count of one. The J gene is TRBJ1-1, the V gene TRBV19; 8 nucleotides line up with TRBD1. With V trimmed by 5 bases and J by 4 bases, 6 bases remained unmatched. Germline V gives CDR1 LNHDA, CDR2 SQIVND (reference sequence). The CDR3 loop spans 14 amino acids. CDR3 sequence: CASSSGQGFTEAFF. CDR3 nucleotides: TGTGCCAGTAGTTCCGGACAGGGTTTCACTGAAGCTTTCTTT.

J is TRBJ1-2 and V is TRBV10-2; D may be TRBD1 (5 bases). In germline, CDR1 is WSHSY, CDR2 SAAADI. The CDR3 runs 13 residues. Trimming shortened V by 8 bases and J by 6 bases, and 16 bases separated the two germline ends. CDR3 in amino acids: CASGGSMGDGYTF. The CDR3 nucleotides are TGCGCCAGCGGGGGAAGTATGGGGGATGGCTACACCTTC.

J is TRBJ1-1 and V is TRBV28, with D perhaps TRBD1 (6 bases). This CDR3 spans 13 amino acids. Trimming stripped 5 bases from V and 5 bases from J, with 12 bases between. The germline V gene has CDR1 MDHEN and CDR2 SYDVKM. This chain's CDR3 is CASSLQGRTEAFF. CDR3 DNA sequence: TGTGCCAGCAGTCTACAGGGTCGGACTGAAGCTTTCTTT. Based on the CDR3 plus reference TRBV28 and TRBJ1-1, the full variable domain is DVKVTQSSRYLVKRTGEKVFLECVQDMDHENMFWYRQDPGLGLRLIYFSYDVKMKEKGDIPEGYSVSREKKERFSLILESASTNQTSMYLCASSLQGRTEAFFGQGTRLTVV.

J is TRBJ2-5 and V is TRBV20-1, with D possibly TRBD2 on 6 matching bases. The CDR3 has 11 residues. V lost 6 bases and J lost 5, with 10 bases in between. Germline loops: CDR1 DFQATT, CDR2 SNEGSKA (reference sequence). CDR3 in DNA: TGCAGTGCCGTCAGCGGGGAGACCCAGTACTTC. Encoded protein: CSAVSGETQYF.

The chain is built from TRBV5-1 and TRBJ1-4, with D perhaps matching TRBD1 (5 bases). The CDR3 consists of 16 residues. Per germline, CDR1 SGHRS and CDR2 YFSETQ. Trimming cost V 2 bases and J 8 bases, with 19 bases left between them. The CDR3 loop reads CASSFSSGSGGEKLFF. The CDR3 coding sequence is TGCGCCAGCAGCTTCTCCTCAGGGTCCGGTGGGGAAAAACTGTTTTTT.

The chain couples TRBV19 to TRBJ1-3, with D unresolved. The ends were cut back, 3 bases at V and 0 bases at J, with 6 bases in the middle. Germline V gene sequence: CDR1 LNHDA, CDR2 SQIVND (reference sequence). This CDR3 is 14 amino acids long. In DNA form, the CDR3 reads TGTGCCAGTAGTATCATGAGCTCTGGAAACACCATATATTTT. Translated: CASSIMSSGNTIYF.

This chain links TRBV6-1 with TRBJ2-7; the D call may be TRBD1 or TRBD2 (5 bases each). From germline, CDR1 is MNHNS and CDR2 SASEGT. CDR3 length: 13 amino acids. Deletions cut 7 bases from V and 9 bases from J, with 19 bases between. The CDR3 here is CASNPTQGTGQYF. The CDR3 DNA follows: TGTGCCAGCAACCCTACCCAAGGGACCGGGCAGTACTTC.

In the case of this clone: The same CDR3 is also encoded by other DNA sequences in this sample. The genes are TRBV19 and TRBJ2-5; D is undetermined. Trimming cost V 1 base and J 2 bases, with 5 bases left between them. This CDR3 spans 13 amino acids. The germline V gene encodes CDR1 LNHDA and CDR2 SQIVND (reference sequence). The CDR3 sequence: CASSIASQETQYF. The DNA for the CDR3 is TGTGCCAGTAGTATAGCCAGTCAAGAGACCCAGTACTTC. Variable domain in full (rest from reference TRBV19 and TRBJ2-5): DGGITQSPKYLFRKEGQNVTLSCEQNLNHDAMYWYRQDPGQGLRLIYYSQIVNDFQKGDIAEGYSVSREKKESFPLTVTSAQKNPTAFYLCASSIASQETQYFGPGTRLLVL.

There are a few counts of this clone. The rearrangement joins TRBV1 to TRBJ2-3; the D call TRBD2 from the table was never checked on the DNA. TRBV1 corresponds to a pseudogene. CDR3 length: 16 residues. The CDR3, as DNA: TGCACCAGCAGCCAGGCTAGCGGGGCGTTCACAGATACGCAGTATTTT. The encoded protein is CTSSQASGAFTDTQYF.